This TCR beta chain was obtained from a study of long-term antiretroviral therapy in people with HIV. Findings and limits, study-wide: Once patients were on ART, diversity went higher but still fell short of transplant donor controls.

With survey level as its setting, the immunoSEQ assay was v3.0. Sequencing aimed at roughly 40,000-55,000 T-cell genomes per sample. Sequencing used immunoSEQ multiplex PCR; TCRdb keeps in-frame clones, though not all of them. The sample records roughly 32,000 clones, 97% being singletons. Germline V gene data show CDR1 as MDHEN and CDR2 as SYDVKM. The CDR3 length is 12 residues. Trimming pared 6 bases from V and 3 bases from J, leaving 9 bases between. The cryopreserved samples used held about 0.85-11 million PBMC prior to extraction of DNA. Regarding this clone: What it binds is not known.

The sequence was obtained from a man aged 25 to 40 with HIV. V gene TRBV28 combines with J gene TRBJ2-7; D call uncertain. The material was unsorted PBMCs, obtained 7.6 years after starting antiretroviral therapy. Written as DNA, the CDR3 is TGTGCCAGCAGCCTAATTTTCTACGAGCAGTACTTC. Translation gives CASSLIFYEQYF.